One and the same sample provided the 10 T cell receptor beta chains below, sequenced in a study of shared T cell receptors in the human thymus. Assay: immunoSEQ multiplex PCR; the TCRdb copy retains only in-frame clones and omits some. The sample lists 65,000 to 70,000 clones; over 90% were seen once. The material sequenced was thymocytes. Source of these receptors: a human donor.

The V gene is TRBV18, the J gene TRBJ2-7; unclear D gene. Germline CDR1 and CDR2: KGHSH and LQKENI. There are 13 residues in the CDR3. Trimming removed 5 bases from V and 2 bases from J, with 10 bases in between. The CDR3 coding sequence is TGTGCCAGCTCAGACGACATCCCCTACGAGCAGTACTTC. Protein product: CASSDDIPYEQYF. Full variable domain (rest looked up from reference TRBV18 and TRBJ2-7): NAGVMQNPRHLVRRRGQEARLRCSPMKGHSHVYWYRQLPEEGLKFMVYLQKENIIDESGMPKERFSAEFPKEGPSILRIQQVVRGDSAAYFCASSDDIPYEQYFGPGTRLTVT.

This rearrangement joins TRBV5-1 to TRBJ1-1, with 7 bases matching TRBD1. The CDR3 consists of 17 residues. Germline-derived CDR1 and CDR2 are SGHRS and YFSETQ. The ends lost 5 bases at V and 0 bases at J; junction bases unmatched: 13. CDR3 residues: CASSSDRAQLMNTEAFF. The CDR3 nucleotides are TGCGCCAGCAGTAGCGACAGGGCGCAGCTTATGAACACTGAAGCTTTCTTT.

This chain connects TRBV7-9 to TRBJ2-5, with TRBD1 as a possible D gene (6 bases). CDR1 and CDR2 from the germline V gene are SEHNR and FQNEAQ (reference sequence). The CDR3 has 15 amino acids. With 5 bases removed from V and 5 bases from J, the gap between germline ends came to 18 bases. CDR3 in DNA: TGTGCCAGCAGCATAAGGACAGCTAAAGGGGAGACCCAGTACTTC. Residues: CASSIRTAKGETQYF.

This rearrangement joins TRBV21-1 to TRBJ2-2; the listed D gene, TRBD2, was not tested against the DNA. TRBV21-1 constitutes a pseudogene. The CDR3 is 19 residues long. CDR3: CASSKIGTSGAPVTGELFF. The CDR3 region has the DNA TGTGCCAGCAGCAAAATAGGGACTAGCGGGGCCCCGGTCACCGGGGAGCTGTTTTTT.

This chain links TRBV18 with TRBJ1-4; 7 bases are shared with TRBD1. Germline lookup yields CDR1 KGHSH and CDR2 LQKENI. The V and J ends lost 3 bases and 6 bases, in that order; junction bases with no gene match: 7. This CDR3 contains 15 residues. CDR3 protein: CASSPLKGADEKLFF. The CDR3 bases are TGTGCCAGCTCACCTTTAAAGGGGGCGGATGAAAAACTGTTTTTT.

V and J are TRBV4-2 and TRBJ2-1, with 8 bases that match TRBD1. The CDR3 runs 17 residues. Trimming took 3 bases from V and 5 from J; bases not matched to a gene: 12. Germline loops: CDR1 LGHNA, CDR2 YNFKEQ. The CDR3 DNA reads as TGTGCCAGCAGCCAGACCACCGGGACAGGTGTCAACAATGAGCAGTTCTTC. As protein: CASSQTTGTGVNNEQFF.

The rearrangement links TRBV7-2 to TRBJ2-1; D possibly uses TRBD1 or TRBD2 (5 bases each). V was clipped by 2 bases and J by 1 base, with 12 bases between them. CDR3 length: 16 amino acids. From germline, CDR1 is SGHTA and CDR2 FQGNSA. This chain's CDR3 is CASSLYPGRSYNEQFF. The DNA for the CDR3 is TGTGCCAGCAGCTTATATCCGGGGCGGTCCTACAATGAGCAGTTCTTC.

This clone showed up just once. This chain uses TRBV21-1 with TRBJ2-7; TRBD2, the D gene given by the table, was not confirmed from the DNA. TRBV21-1 is labeled a pseudogene. The CDR3 sequence is 13 residues long. The CDR3 region is CASSPLRRYEQYF. Here the CDR3 DNA reads TGTGCCAGCAGCCCCCTGCGCCGCTACGAGCAGTACTTC.

The chain employs TRBV5-1 and TRBJ2-7, with TRBD1 identical over 9 bases. J gave up 3 bases and V 4 bases, and 8 bases lay outside the gene matches. CDR3 length: 15 amino acids. The germline V gene encodes CDR1 SGHRS and CDR2 YFSETQ. CDR3 sequence reads: CASSPRQGGSYEQYF. The CDR3 DNA is TGCGCCAGCAGCCCCCGACAGGGGGGCAGCTACGAGCAGTACTTC.

The chain couples TRBV6-6 to TRBJ1-2; D possibly corresponds to TRBD1 (5 bases). Germline loops: CDR1 MNHNY, CDR2 SVGAGI (reference sequence). Trimming took off 8 bases at V and 6 bases at J, with 19 bases between the two ends. CDR3 size: 14 residues. Here the CDR3 DNA reads TGTGCCAGCCGAACGGAACAGGTGGAGGATGGCTACACCTTC. This gives the protein CASRTEQVEDGYTF.